This T cell receptor beta chain was obtained from a study of T cell repertoires in cytomegalovirus infection. Study details: CMV epitopes that were recently identified and HLA-C-restricted were used alongside well-studied HLA-B-restricted ones. Public TCR beta signature analysis indicated the presence of both CMV infection and matching HLA type. Study observations and caveats: HLA-C-restricted CMV-specific TCR beta clonotypes were dominant in the ex vivo response. Cumulated frequencies of public TCR beta families served to identify carriers of CMV plus the relevant HLA.

Per germline, CDR1 SGHVS and CDR2 FNYEAQ. Losses at the gene ends were 5 bases for V and 7 bases for J; bases not matched to a gene: 11. This CDR3 has 16 residues. TCRdb itself ran the reads through MiXCR, one entry per CDR3 protein. Of approximately 300,000 distinct CDR3 sequences listed, around 29% are singletons. Of note for this clonotype: Its specificity is not known.

The sequences come from cultured PBMCs, collected from culture after CMV antigen stimulation. The source is a human donor in good health (CMV status not recorded). Some clones in this sample may be carry-over from other donors' samples. V and J are TRBV7-6 and TRBJ2-1; 10 bases agree with TRBD2. The CDR3 here is CASSATSGMGNNEQFF. CDR3 sequence (DNA): TGTGCCAGCAGCGCCACTAGCGGGATGGGGAATAATGAGCAGTTCTTC.